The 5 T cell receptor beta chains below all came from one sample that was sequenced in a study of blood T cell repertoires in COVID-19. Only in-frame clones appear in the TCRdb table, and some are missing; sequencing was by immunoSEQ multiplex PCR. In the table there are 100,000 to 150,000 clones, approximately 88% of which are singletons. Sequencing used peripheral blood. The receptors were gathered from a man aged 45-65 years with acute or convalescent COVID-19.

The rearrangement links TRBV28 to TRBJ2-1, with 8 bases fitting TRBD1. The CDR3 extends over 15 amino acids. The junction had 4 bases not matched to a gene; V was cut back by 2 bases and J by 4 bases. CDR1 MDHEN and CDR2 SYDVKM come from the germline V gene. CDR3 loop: CASSLEQGGYNEQFF. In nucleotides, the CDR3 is TGTGCCAGCAGTTTAGAACAGGGGGGTTACAATGAGCAGTTCTTC.

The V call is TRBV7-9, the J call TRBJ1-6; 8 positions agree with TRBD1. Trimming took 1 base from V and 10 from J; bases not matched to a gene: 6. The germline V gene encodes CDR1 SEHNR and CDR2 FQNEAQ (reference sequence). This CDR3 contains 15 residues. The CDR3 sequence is CASSLEDRALSPLHF. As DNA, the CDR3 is TGTGCCAGCAGCTTAGAGGACAGGGCCCTCTCACCCCTCCACTTT.

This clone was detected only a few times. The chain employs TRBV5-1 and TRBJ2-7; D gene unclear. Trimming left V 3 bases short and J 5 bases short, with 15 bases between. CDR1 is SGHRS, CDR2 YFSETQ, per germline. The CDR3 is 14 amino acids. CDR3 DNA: TGCGCCAGCAGCTCCGGGTTTCAAGGTGACGAGCAGTACTTC. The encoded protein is CASSSGFQGDEQYF.

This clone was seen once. CDR3 in amino acids: CANRTDYTEAFF. The CDR3 nucleotides are TGTGCCAACAGGACAGATTACACTGAAGCTTTCTTT. The chain recombines TRBV6-6 with TRBJ1-1, with D possibly being TRBD1 (6 bases). The CDR3 loop spans 12 amino acids. Germline values: CDR1 MNHNY, CDR2 SVGAGI (reference sequence). The V end lost 10 bases, the J end lost 3 bases, and 12 bases lay between the germline ends.

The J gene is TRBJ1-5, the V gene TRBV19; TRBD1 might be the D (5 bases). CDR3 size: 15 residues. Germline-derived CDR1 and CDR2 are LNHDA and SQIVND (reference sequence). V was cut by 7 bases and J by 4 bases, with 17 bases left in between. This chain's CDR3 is CASTPGGLGNQPQHF. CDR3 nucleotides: TGTGCCAGTACCCCGGGGGGGTTGGGAAATCAGCCCCAGCATTTT.